The following is a T cell receptor beta chain sequence with its context. This entry belongs to a study of blood T cells in healthy people across ages. Germline CDR1 reads SGHTA; CDR2 reads FQGNSA. V lost 0 bases, J lost 7 bases, and 9 bases lay in between. The CDR3 totals 14 residues. The use of a sample-barcoded 5' primer and a J-beta primer mix characterized a second PCR of about 7 to 12 cycles. TCRdb reprocessed the 5' RACE reads with MiXCR, giving one entry per CDR3 protein. The sample holds around 1.5 million distinct CDR3 sequences, approximately 60% seen once. Each donor gave 9 to 10 milliliters of peripheral blood.

This TCR was recovered from a man younger than 35 in good health. Sequenced: blood. The chain couples TRBV7-2 to TRBJ2-2; D not certain. CDR3 in DNA: TGTGCCAGCAGCTTAGCGGGGTTCAGCGGGGAGCTGTTTTTT. It encodes CASSLAGFSGELFF.